This TCR beta chain derives from a study of blood T cell repertoires in COVID-19. Study in general: The origin of the acute and convalescent COVID-19 samples was the United States, Italy and Spain. T cells, B-cell-depleted T cells, or PBMCs supplied cDNA or gDNA.

This clone appeared once. Per the study methods: Using reference gene primer amplification, nucleated cell counts were estimated. The assay was immunoSEQ multiplex PCR, and TCRdb's table has in-frame clones only and misses some. V and J calls and clone size follow that table, whereas D and trimming were derived from the DNA. The table records roughly 140,000 clones, about 85% of them present only once. Per the germline V gene, CDR1 is KGHSH and CDR2 is LQKENI. V lost 2 bases, J lost 3 bases, and 7 bases stayed unmatched. The CDR3 totals 15 residues. This clonotype was obtained from a woman in her thirties or forties with active or convalescent COVID-19. The V call is TRBV18, the J call TRBJ2-7; 7 nucleotides align to TRBD2. Sequencing was carried out using peripheral blood. The CDR3 DNA reads TGTGCCAGCTCACCAGGGGCGGGAGAACTCTACGAGCAGTACTTC. This codes for CASSPGAGELYEQYF.